A single sample is the source of the 21 T cell receptor beta chains below, sequenced in a study of blood T cell repertoires in COVID-19. Only in-frame clones appear in the TCRdb table, and some are missing; sequencing was by immunoSEQ multiplex PCR. The sample shows approximately 120,000 clones, around 80% of them seen only once. Sequenced sample: peripheral blood. The receptors were sampled from a human donor in a cohort sampled during active or convalescent COVID-19.

The rearrangement uses TRBV7-2 and TRBJ1-1; 7 bases are a match to TRBD1. Germline values: CDR1 SGHTA, CDR2 FQGNSA. V shed 5 bases and J 7 bases; nucleotides not matched to a gene: 7. This CDR3 spans 13 amino acids. The CDR3 protein is CASSTGDSREAFF. In DNA form, the CDR3 reads TGTGCCAGCAGCACCGGGGACAGCCGTGAAGCTTTCTTT.

The chain employs TRBV5-5 and TRBJ2-2; 8 bases map to TRBD1. The CDR3 has 17 residues. Germline V gene lookup returns CDR1 SGHKS and CDR2 YYEKEE (reference sequence). V lost 0 bases to trimming and J lost 7 bases; unmatched junction nucleotides: 11. The CDR3 nucleotides are TGTGCCAGCAGCTTGGCCCTACAGGGGGGACGTTACGGGGAGCTGTTTTTT. Amino acids: CASSLALQGGRYGELFF.

The CDR3 nucleotides read TGTGCCAGCAGCGTAGGCACAAGCAATCAGCCCCAGCATTTT. Amino acids: CASSVGTSNQPQHF. The chain uses TRBV9 and TRBJ1-5; D ambiguous. CDR1 and CDR2 (germline): SGDLS, YYNGEE. The CDR3 runs to 14 residues. V dropped 0 bases and J dropped 1 base, with 5 bases sitting between them.

V is TRBV7-8 and J is TRBJ2-1; D unclear. This CDR3 is 16 amino acids long. V dropped 4 bases and J dropped 0 bases, with 13 bases sitting between them. The V gene's germline CDR1 is SGHVS and CDR2 FQNEAQ. The CDR3 DNA reads TGTGCCAGCAGCTCCGACTCGATGAGCTCCTACAATGAGCAGTTCTTC. Its protein is CASSSDSMSSYNEQFF.

The rearrangement uses TRBV19 and TRBJ2-5, with D unresolved. There are 13 residues in the CDR3. Deletions cut 9 bases from V and 1 base from J, with 12 bases between. CDR1 is LNHDA and CDR2 is SQIVND in the germline V gene (reference sequence). The CDR3 reads CASASRPQETQYF. As DNA, the CDR3 is TGTGCCAGCGCTTCGCGGCCCCAAGAGACCCAGTACTTC.

This clone was detected once. This chain connects TRBV6-5 to TRBJ2-5, with D perhaps matching TRBD1 (6 bases). The CDR3 has 14 amino acids. Looked up from germline, CDR1 is MNHEY and CDR2 is SVGAGI. V was clipped by 4 bases and J by 2 bases, with 11 bases between them. CDR3 nucleotide sequence: TGTGCCAGCAGTTCGGGACAATTACAAGAGACCCAGTACTTC. Its translation is CASSSGQLQETQYF.

The chain combines TRBV11-2 with TRBJ1-2; D perhaps matches TRBD1 (6 bases). The CDR3 is made up of 12 amino acids. Per the germline V gene, CDR1 is SGHAT and CDR2 is FQNNGV. The V gene lost 3 bases and the J gene lost 11 bases, with 13 bases spanning the gap. CDR3 region: CASSFGGLGYTF. As DNA, the CDR3 is TGTGCCAGCAGCTTTGGGGGCTTGGGGTACACCTTC.

This clone was seen a few times. This chain links TRBV19 with TRBJ1-6, with no clear D. The V and J ends lost 3 bases and 2 bases respectively, with 8 bases between them. Germline CDR1 reads LNHDA; CDR2 reads SQIVND (reference sequence). This CDR3 contains 15 residues. The DNA for the CDR3 is TGTGCCAGTAGTATTGGCAGGACCTATAATTCACCCCTCCACTTT. This encodes CASSIGRTYNSPLHF.

The chain employs TRBV9 and TRBJ2-7; D perhaps matches TRBD1 (6 bases). With 4 bases removed from V and 0 bases from J, the gap between germline ends came to 11 bases. The CDR3 has 14 residues. CDR1 is SGDLS, CDR2 YYNGEE, per germline. The CDR3, as DNA: TGTGCCAGCAGCCCCCGGGACACCTCCTACGAGCAGTACTTC. Protein sequence: CASSPRDTSYEQYF.

This clone was detected once. This sequence joins TRBV4-3 and TRBJ2-1; the match to TRBD1 covers 11 bases. The CDR3 consists of 17 residues. V lost 0 bases and J lost 6; bases outside the gene matches: 7. Germline CDR1 and CDR2: LGHNA and YSLEER. The CDR3 protein is CASSQDWGQGVVNEQFF. CDR3 sequence (DNA): TGCGCCAGCAGCCAAGATTGGGGACAGGGGGTGGTCAATGAGCAGTTCTTC.

V gene TRBV7-9 combines with J gene TRBJ2-4, with 10 bases that match TRBD1. After removal of 2 bases from V and 3 bases from J, the junction contained 10 bases not matched to a gene. From germline, CDR1 is SEHNR and CDR2 FQNEAQ (reference sequence). This CDR3 is 18 amino acids long. In nucleotides, the CDR3 is TGTGCCAGCAGCTTAACCCCGGGAGGACAGGGGGTCAAAAACATTCAGTACTTC. Translation: CASSLTPGGQGVKNIQYF.

The chain combines TRBV11-3 with TRBJ1-1; D not certain. Germline-derived CDR1 and CDR2 are SGHNT and YENEEA. The CDR3 length is 13 residues. Trimming removed 5 bases at V and 4 bases at J, with 11 bases between. CDR3 sequence reads: CASSPRVGTEAFF. CDR3 sequence (DNA): TGTGCCAGCAGCCCGAGGGTCGGCACTGAAGCTTTCTTT. The variable domain in full, with the rest retrieved from reference TRBV11-3 and TRBJ1-1, is EAGVVQSPRYKIIEKKQPVAFWCNPISGHNTLYWYLQNLGQGPELLIRYENEEAVDDSQLPKDRFSAERLKGVDSTLKIQPAELGDSAVYLCASSPRVGTEAFFGQGTRLTVV.

The gene calls are TRBV19 and TRBJ2-1; D might be TRBD1 (6 bases). The V gene's germline CDR1 is LNHDA and CDR2 SQIVND (reference sequence). The CDR3 loop spans 16 amino acids. V lost 3 bases to trimming and J lost 6 bases, with 18 bases between them. DNA of the CDR3: TGTGCCAGTAGTATCCCCAGGGGTGGACACCGCAATGAGCAGTTCTTC. Its translation is CASSIPRGGHRNEQFF.

The chain joins TRBV5-3 to TRBJ2-7; D perhaps matches TRBD1 (6 bases). TRBV5-3 is flagged as an ORF with uncertain function. The CDR3 consists of 13 residues. The germline V and J ends were trimmed by 6 bases and 3 bases, with 13 bases remaining between them. The CDR3 sequence is CARTPGTCYEQYF. CDR3 bases: TGTGCCAGAACCCCCGGGACATGCTACGAGCAGTACTTC.

This chain links TRBV14 with TRBJ2-1, with TRBD2 identical over 14 bases. This CDR3 is 18 amino acids long. Germline trimming cut 5 bases from V and 7 bases from J; bases unmatched to any gene: 13. CDR1 is SGHDN and CDR2 is FVKESK in the germline V gene. This CDR3 is CASSSLAGLAGAVNEQFF. CDR3 DNA: TGTGCCAGCAGCAGTCTCGCGGGACTAGCGGGAGCGGTAAATGAGCAGTTCTTC.

V is TRBV7-2 and J is TRBJ2-1, with 10 positions matching TRBD2. The germline V gene has CDR1 SGHTA and CDR2 FQGNSA. Germline trimming cut 5 bases from V and 6 bases from J; bases unmatched to any gene: 10. The CDR3 totals 16 residues. The CDR3 sequence is CASSRSRASGGNEQFF. DNA for the CDR3: TGTGCCAGCAGCCGCAGCAGGGCTAGCGGGGGCAATGAGCAGTTCTTC.

The chain employs TRBV7-9 and TRBJ2-7; 8 bases map to TRBD1. The CDR3 covers 15 residues. The germline V gene encodes CDR1 SEHNR and CDR2 FQNEAQ (reference sequence). Losses at the gene ends were 1 base for V and 3 bases for J; bases not matched to a gene: 5. The CDR3 bases are TGTGCCAGCAGCTTAGGACCCGACAGGGGCTACGAGCAGTACTTC. It codes for CASSLGPDRGYEQYF.

This chain connects TRBV7-3 to TRBJ2-3; 8 positions match TRBD2. This CDR3 has 14 amino acids. The germline gives CDR1 SGHTA, CDR2 FQGTGA. J gave up 0 bases and V 4 bases, and 0 bases lay outside the gene matches. The CDR3 nucleotides read TGTGCCAGCAGCTCTAGCGGGAGCACAGATACGCAGTATTTT. It translates to CASSSSGSTDTQYF.

The chain carries TRBV5-4 and TRBJ2-7, with D tentatively TRBD1 (6 bases). The CDR3 runs 14 residues. The V and J ends lost 3 bases and 9 bases respectively, with 19 bases between them. Germline V gene data show CDR1 as SGHNT and CDR2 as YYREEE (reference sequence). CDR3 sequence reads: CASSSPNTGYGQYF. CDR3 coding DNA: TGTGCCAGCAGCTCCCCCAATACAGGGTATGGGCAGTACTTC.

This chain connects TRBV29-1 to TRBJ2-2; 7 bases are a match to TRBD2. CDR3 length: 16 amino acids. CDR1 and CDR2 from the germline V gene are SQVTM and ANQGSEA. The ends lost 1 base at V and 3 bases at J; junction bases unmatched: 8. In DNA form, the CDR3 reads TGCAGCGTTGAAGGATGGGGGGGTTTGGACACCGGGGAGCTGTTTTTT. Amino acid sequence: CSVEGWGGLDTGELFF.

This chain connects TRBV19 to TRBJ1-3; 7 bases match TRBD1. V lost 5 bases to trimming and J lost 0 bases; unmatched junction nucleotides: 4. The CDR3 covers 15 residues. Germline V lookup: CDR1 LNHDA, CDR2 SQIVND (reference sequence). CDR3 in amino acids: CASSARQGSGNTIYF. Written as DNA, the CDR3 is TGTGCCAGTAGTGCCCGACAGGGCTCTGGAAACACCATATATTTT.